This T cell receptor (beta chain) was identified during a study of T cells expressing NK-cell markers. The overall study: The study drew TCR beta repertoires from sorted CD3+CD56+NKG2C+, CD3+CD56+NKG2C- and CD3+CD56-NKG2C+ T cells. HCMV seropositivity marked seven of the eight sequenced donors; one was seronegative.

About this clonotype: What it binds is unknown.

UMIs accompanied the 5'RACE template switching by which TCR beta cDNA was made. TCRdb reprocessed the 5' RACE reads and keeps a single row for each CDR3 protein, giving no DNA. This sample's clone table lists about 390,000 distinct CDR3 sequences. General study results and limits: Similarly, these clonotypes led the CD3+CD56-NKG2C+ fraction as well in four donors.

The CDR3 runs to 14 residues. The V gene's germline CDR1 is SGHRS and CDR2 YFSETQ. The sequence came from a woman aged 45-60 years in good health. Sequenced input: blood T cells: a sorted CD56 or NKG2C T cell subset, CD4+ or CD8+ T cells, or bulk PBMC T cells (not recorded which). This chain uses TRBV5-1 with TRBJ1-4. The CDR3 reads CASRSDTVAEKLFF.